The sample holds a few counts of the clone carrying this T cell receptor (beta chain). Antigen specificity is unknown. Per the germline V gene, CDR1 is MNHEY and CDR2 is SMNVEV (reference sequence). Deletions cut 2 bases from V and 4 bases from J, with 6 bases between. The CDR3 has 14 residues. These data belong to a study of T cells in Graves' hyperthyroidism and ophthalmopathy. Study as a whole: Peripheral blood was taken when the disease was first diagnosed, before any treatment began.

Overall study results and limits: Most clonotypes that expanded in the thyroid above 0.001 also showed up in blood.

Each patient was aged 18 to 65 and had newly diagnosed hyperthyroidism of under 2 months' duration. Cells are PBMCs isolated from about 10 ml of fresh blood. Amplified TCR beta CDR3 regions came from RNA transcripts. RT-PCR in the first round (using the HTBI primer set) targeted the TCR CDR3. A single record per CDR3 protein comes from TCRdb applying MiXCR to the multiplex PCR reads. The table has 700,000 or so distinct CDR3 sequences, over 15% seen once. The rearrangement joins TRBV27 to TRBJ1-6; no clear D. Material: blood. The TCR comes from a man between 18 and 29 years old with Graves' hyperthyroidism. Here the CDR3 DNA reads TGTGCCAGCAGTTTACAGGCATATAATTCACCCCTCCACTTT. This translates into CASSLQAYNSPLHF.